The 19 T cell receptor beta chains listed next were all sequenced from one sample in a study of T cell repertoires in cytomegalovirus infection. A single record per CDR3 protein comes from TCRdb applying MiXCR to the reads. The data show a few hundred thousand distinct CDR3 sequences, around 27% seen once. The specimen sequenced was PBMCs. Source of these receptors: a human donor in good health (CMV status not recorded). Some clones in this sample may be carry-over from other donors' samples.

The V gene is TRBV6-8, the J gene TRBJ1-3; D is unclear. The V end lost 3 bases, the J end lost 1 base, and 10 bases lay between the germline ends. Germline V lookup: CDR1 MNHGY, CDR2 SAAAGT. This CDR3 has 15 amino acids. The CDR3 protein is CASSYVGASGNTIYF. The CDR3, as DNA: TGTGCCAGCAGTTATGTCGGAGCTTCTGGAAACACCATATATTTT.

This clonotype was recorded at least ten times. The genes are TRBV7-2 and TRBJ1-2; unclear D gene. CDR3 size: 14 residues. CDR1 and CDR2 (germline): SGHTA, FQGNSA. Trimming pared 3 bases from V and 4 bases from J, leaving 12 bases between. This chain's CDR3 is CASSFGRQSYGYTF. The CDR3 DNA sequence: TGTGCCAGCAGCTTTGGCCGCCAAAGCTATGGCTACACCTTC.

This clonotype was seen just once. The chain couples TRBV12-5 to TRBJ1-3; tentatively, D is TRBD1 (5 bases). This CDR3 is built from 15 residues. Germline assignment: CDR1 LGHNT and CDR2 FRNRAP. The V end was cut by 5 bases, the J end by 9 bases, with 20 bases between. The CDR3 here is CASGLLHGRGSTIYF. In DNA form, the CDR3 reads TGTGCTAGTGGTCTCCTCCATGGACGGGGGAGCACCATATATTTT.

This clonotype occurred many times. The chain is built from TRBV7-2 and TRBJ2-7; D is unclear. V lost 4 bases, J lost 2 bases, and 9 bases lay in between. The CDR3 runs to 13 residues. Germline lookup yields CDR1 SGHTA and CDR2 FQGNSA. CDR3 sequence reads: CASSSGSPYEQYF. The CDR3, as DNA: TGTGCCAGCAGCTCCGGATCCCCCTACGAGCAGTACTTC.

This clonotype has a handful of counts. This sequence joins TRBV7-6 and TRBJ1-5; weak D call: TRBD1 (5 bases). The germline CDR1 and CDR2 sequences are SGHVS and FNYEAQ. The CDR3 covers 17 residues. The V and J ends lost 5 bases and 1 base respectively, with 18 bases between them. The CDR3 is CASSATRPEGSNQPQHF. CDR3 DNA sequence: TGTGCCAGCAGCGCCACGCGACCGGAGGGGAGCAATCAGCCCCAGCATTTT.

V gene TRBV7-4 combines with J gene TRBJ1-4; no clear D. The CDR3 sequence is 16 residues long. Trimming pared 5 bases from V and 2 bases from J, leaving 15 bases between. CDR1 is SGHVT, CDR2 SQSDAQ, per germline. The DNA of the CDR3 is TGTGCCAGCAGCCCCCCCCGGAGGACCACTAATGAAAAACTGTTTTTT. Translated, it gives CASSPPRRTTNEKLFF.

The rearrangement links TRBV5-1 to TRBJ1-5; TRBD1 agrees at 7 bases. The CDR3 extends over 14 amino acids. V was pared by 0 bases and J by 7 bases, with 4 bases of the junction left unmatched. Looked up from germline, CDR1 is SGHRS and CDR2 is YFSETQ. CDR3 in DNA: TGCGCCAGCAGCTTGGGACAGGGTAAGCAGCCCCAGCATTTT. Its protein product is CASSLGQGKQPQHF. Full variable domain (outside the CDR3, taken from reference TRBV5-1 and TRBJ1-5): KAGVTQTPRYLIKTRGQQVTLSCSPISGHRSVSWYQQTPGQGLQFLFEYFSETQRNKGNFPGRFSGRQFSNSRSEMNVSTLELGDSALYLCASSLGQGKQPQHFGDGTRLSIL.

Only a few counts were recorded for this clonotype. V is TRBV11-3 and J is TRBJ1-2; D call uncertain. This CDR3 is 12 amino acids long. Deletions cut 5 bases from V and 0 bases from J, with 4 bases between. In germline, CDR1 is SGHNT, CDR2 YENEEA. The CDR3 reads CASSTSNYGYTF. The CDR3 nucleotides are TGTGCCAGCAGCACCTCTAACTATGGCTACACCTTC.

This clonotype was observed a handful of times. The chain carries TRBV27 and TRBJ2-7; D gene unclear. Germline V CDR1 and CDR2: MNHEY, SMNVEV (reference sequence). This CDR3 contains 13 residues. Trimming left V 3 bases short and J 2 bases short, with 8 bases between. The CDR3 protein is CASSFKVAYEQYF. DNA of the CDR3: TGTGCCAGCAGTTTCAAGGTAGCCTACGAGCAGTACTTC.

The rearrangement joins TRBV6-2 or TRBV6-3 to TRBJ1-2; D is unresolved. The V gene lost 6 bases and the J gene lost 0 bases, with 14 bases spanning the gap. Germline-derived CDR1 and CDR2 are MNHEY and SVGEGT. There are 15 residues in the CDR3. This CDR3 reads CASRRNRNANYGYTF. As DNA, the CDR3 is TGTGCCAGCAGACGCAACAGAAATGCTAACTATGGCTACACCTTC.

This sequence joins TRBV7-8 and TRBJ2-2; the D gene is possibly TRBD2 (5 bases). The CDR3 sequence is 15 residues long. V lost 1 base and J lost 7, with 13 bases in between. The germline CDR1 and CDR2 sequences are SGHVS and FQNEAQ. In DNA, the CDR3 is TGTGCCAGCAGCTTAGGTAGAGGGAGCGGCGGGGAGCTGTTTTTT. This gives the protein CASSLGRGSGGELFF.

This clonotype turned up a few times. V usage is TRBV14 and J usage is TRBJ1-4; D is unresolved. The germline CDR1 and CDR2 sequences are SGHDN and FVKESK. Trimming shortened V by 1 base and J by 7 bases, and 13 bases separated the two germline ends. The CDR3 is made up of 15 amino acids. The CDR3 sequence is CASSQGRSRSEKLFF. CDR3 nucleotides: TGTGCCAGCAGCCAAGGACGAAGTCGTAGTGAAAAACTGTTTTTT.

This clonotype has a handful of counts. CDR3 bases: TGTGCCAGCAGTTCCGGGACAGGCAAAAACATTCAGTACTTC. Its translation: CASSSGTGKNIQYF. The rearrangement uses TRBV12-3 or TRBV12-4 and TRBJ2-4, with 8 bases lining up with TRBD1. This CDR3 comprises 14 residues. With 4 bases clipped from V and 3 bases from J, the junction kept 2 bases outside the gene matches.

This clonotype was counted a few times. DNA for the CDR3: TGTGCCAGCAGTTTCCGGTCTTACGAGCAGTACGTC. Translation gives CASSFRSYEQYV. The chain recombines TRBV27 with TRBJ2-7; D unresolved. The CDR3 totals 12 residues. Trimming removed 3 bases from V and 4 bases from J, with 7 bases in between. Looked up from germline, CDR1 is MNHEY and CDR2 is SMNVEV (reference sequence).

A few counts support this clonotype. The rearrangement links TRBV7-6 to TRBJ2-1, with 8 bases matching TRBD2. The CDR3 is made up of 17 amino acids. V shed 1 base, J shed 10 bases, and the junction held 15 bases outside the gene matches. Germline V gives CDR1 SGHVS, CDR2 FNYEAQ. DNA for the CDR3: TGTGCCAGCAGCTTAGTAGTTCGGCTAGCGGGCCTGGAGGAGCAGTTCTTC. Its translation: CASSLVVRLAGLEEQFF. The whole variable domain, filled in from reference TRBV7-6 and TRBJ2-1, reads GAGVSQSPRYKVTKRGQDVALRCDPISGHVSLYWYRQALGQGPEFLTYFNYEAQQDKSGLPNDRFSAERPEGSISTLTIQRTEQRDSAMYRCASSLVVRLAGLEEQFFGPGTRLTVL.

This clonotype showed up just a few times. The chain combines TRBV11-3 with TRBJ2-1, with D unresolved. The germline V and J ends were trimmed by 0 bases and 0 bases, with 9 bases remaining between them. In germline, CDR1 is SGHNT, CDR2 YENEEA. The CDR3 length is 16 residues. This chain's CDR3 is CASSLDLSSSYNEQFF. CDR3 DNA: TGTGCCAGCAGCTTAGATCTAAGCAGCTCCTACAATGAGCAGTTCTTC.

This clonotype came up a few times. The chain combines TRBV27 with TRBJ1-1, with a weak D call TRBD1 (5 bases). The CDR3 is 15 amino acids. Germline values: CDR1 MNHEY, CDR2 SMNVEV (reference sequence). V was trimmed by 10 bases and J by 2 bases, leaving 20 bases between them. The CDR3 nucleotides are TGTGCCACAGGATCTCGCAGGGTCCCTAACACTGAAGCTTTCTTT. This gives the protein CATGSRRVPNTEAFF.

There are a few counts of this clonotype. This chain uses TRBV4-3 with TRBJ2-2, with 10 bases lining up with TRBD1. Germline CDR1 reads LGHNA; CDR2 reads YSLEER. The CDR3 sequence is 16 residues long. V shed 7 bases, J shed 5 bases, and the junction held 10 bases outside the gene matches. The CDR3 spells CASTPRGTGDTGELFF. CDR3 in DNA: TGCGCCAGCACCCCAAGAGGGACAGGGGATACCGGGGAGCTGTTTTTT.

The chain couples TRBV7-2 to TRBJ1-1, with D maybe TRBD1 (5 bases). In germline, CDR1 is SGHTA, CDR2 FQGNSA. This CDR3 has 15 residues. Trimming removed 3 bases from V and 0 bases from J, with 11 bases in between. The CDR3 coding sequence is TGTGCCAGCAGCTTTGGCTGGGGGATGAACACTGAAGCTTTCTTT. Residues: CASSFGWGMNTEAFF.